This T cell receptor beta chain was sequenced in a study of T cell repertoires in ileal Crohn's disease. Looking at the study overall: All patients had surgery for stricturing (around 60%) or penetrating (39%) disease.

Comments on this clone: Antigen: not known.

The time point is: proximal margin of the surgical specimen (macroscopically non-inflamed). Study-wide results and caveats: Compared with CD4 T cells, sorted CD8 cells carried more expanded clones. Clonal expansions were more frequent in active smokers than non-smokers at surgery.

The table came from immunoSEQ multiplex PCR; TCRdb's copy has only in-frame clones and leaves some out. The profile shows about 3,000 clones, 70% to 80% of them singletons. Germline CDR1 MNHEY, CDR2 SVGAGI. The CDR3 contains 14 residues. With 7 bases clipped from V and 4 bases from J, the junction kept 7 bases outside the gene matches. The sequence derives from an adult with Crohn's disease. The chain carries TRBV6-5 and TRBJ2-3, with 8 positions matching TRBD2. Input material: ileal tissue. The CDR3: CASMRRGASDTQYF. As DNA, the CDR3 is TGTGCCAGCATGAGGCGGGGGGCTTCAGATACGCAGTATTTT.